A selection of T cell receptor beta chains follows, all from one sample in a study of cytomegalovirus exposure and HLA in healthy donors. The data were produced by immunoSEQ multiplex PCR, yet TCRdb's version contains in-frame clones alone and is incomplete. The table lists roughly 120,000 clones, around 67% of them singletons. Sequencing was done on a sample of PBMCs. The receptors were sampled from a woman aged 40 to 50 in good health and CMV-seropositive. The CDR3 runs from the conserved cysteine through the conserved F or W. The D gene is left open where the match is weak. Part of the rows lack a size; the others show once, few, many or a class for expanded clones.

>TRBJ2-7|NA|NA|TRBV5-6
TGTGCCAGCAGCTTGGTGGCTAGCGACTACGAGCAGTACTTC
CASSLVASDYEQYF
>TRBJ2-5|NA|NA|TRBV9
TGTGCCAGCAGCCCAGGGGCAGTCCAACAGACCCAGTACTTC
CASSPGAVQQTQYF
>TRBJ2-5|few|TRBD2|TRBV28
TGTGCCAGCAGTCCTAGGACTAGCGGGGGGATCGGGGAGACCCAGTACTTC
CASSPRTSGGIGETQYF
>TRBJ2-7|NA|TRBD1|TRBV29-1
TGCAGCGTGGAAGGAGTCCCAGGGGGAGACGAGCAGTACTTC
CSVEGVPGGDEQYF
>TRBJ2-7|NA|TRBD1|TRBV29-1
TGCAGCGTCCGGACAGGGGGTGTTTCGGGGGAGCAGTACTTC
CSVRTGGVSGEQYF
>TRBJ2-7|NA|NA|TRBV7-2
TGTGCCAGCAGCTTATCAGGGGCCTACGAGCAGTACTTC
CASSLSGAYEQYF
>TRBJ1-6|NA|NA|TRBV27
TGTGCCAGCAGTATCCGGGACTCAAAGGGCACGTCACCCCTCCACTTT
CASSIRDSKGTSPLHF
>TRBJ2-7|few|NA|TRBV19
TGTGCCAGTAGTTCCGGGTCTTTTTCCTACGAGCAGTACTTC
CASSSGSFSYEQYF
>TRBJ2-7|NA|TRBD2|TRBV29-1
TGCAGCGTTTCGACTAGCGTACCCGAGCAGTACTTC
CSVSTSVPEQYF
>TRBJ2-1|NA|NA|TRBV18
TGTGCCAGCTCAACAACTAGTACCAATGAGCAGTTCTTC
CASSTTSTNEQFF
>TRBJ1-1|once|TRBD1|TRBV6-6
TGTGCCAGCAGCGACAGGGATGGGAACACTGAAGCTTTCTTT
CASSDRDGNTEAFF
>TRBJ2-1|NA|NA|TRBV6-4
TGTGCCAGCAGTGACGGTGGGGGCGGTAATGAGCAGTTCTTC
CASSDGGGGNEQFF
>TRBJ2-1|NA|NA|TRBV19
TGTGCCAGTGGTGAAGGGGACTACAATGAGCAGTTCTTC
CASGEGDYNEQFF
>TRBJ2-7|NA|TRBD1|TRBV7-9
TGTGCCAGCAGCTTACCTCGGGACAGTGAAATTTCCTACGAGCAGTACTTC
CASSLPRDSEISYEQYF
>TRBJ1-1|NA|NA|TRBV19
TGTGCCAGTAGTGGCCGGGACACCCTACCGGGTGTCACTGAAGCTTTCTTT
CASSGRDTLPGVTEAFF
>TRBJ1-1|NA|NA|TRBV28
TGTGCCAGCAGTTTACCGGGGAGGAGAGCTTTCTTT
CASSLPGRRAFF
>TRBJ2-5|few|TRBD2|TRBV5-1
TGCGCCAGCAGCCCTGGGACTAACCAAGAGACCCAGTACTTC
CASSPGTNQETQYF
>TRBJ2-2|NA|NA|TRBV25-1
TGTGCCAGCAAACAGAACACCGGGGAGCTGTTTTTT
CASKQNTGELFF
>TRBJ2-1|NA|NA|TRBV11-1
TGTGCCAGCAGCTTAGAAGACAGAAGCTCCTACAATGAGCAGTTCTTC
CASSLEDRSSYNEQFF
>TRBJ1-2|NA|TRBD1|TRBV4-3
TGCGCCAGCAGCCAAGATCGCGGACAGGGCCTTTTGTTC
CASSQDRGQGLLF
>TRBJ2-7|NA|TRBD1|TRBV7-9
TGTGCCAGCAGCTTATCCCAGGGGGCAACCTACGAGCAGTACTTC
CASSLSQGATYEQYF
>TRBJ1-1|NA|TRBD1|TRBV10-3
TGTGCCAGCCGCACAGGGGCGAACACTGAAGCTTTCTTT
CASRTGANTEAFF
>TRBJ2-1|NA|NA|TRBV10-3
TGTGCCATCAGTGACTCGCGGGACCGGAGCTCCTACAATGAGCAGTTCTTC
CAISDSRDRSSYNEQFF
>TRBJ1-2|few|NA|TRBV5-1
TGCGCCAGCAGCGGGGAGGATAACTATGGCTACACCTTC
CASSGEDNYGYTF
>TRBJ1-6|NA|NA|TRBV27
TGTGCCAGCAGTCTCCCCAGGGTGGGTAATTCACCCCTCCACTTT
CASSLPRVGNSPLHF
>TRBJ2-7|NA|TRBD2|TRBV5-4
TGTGCCAGCAGCCCCGGACTAGCGGGGGGGAACTCCTACGAGCAGTACTTC
CASSPGLAGGNSYEQYF
>TRBJ2-1|NA|NA|TRBV27
TGTGCCAGCAGTTTTCTGTTCTCCTACAATGAGCAGTTCTTC
CASSFLFSYNEQFF
>TRBJ1-4|NA|NA|TRBV28
TGTGCCAGCAGCTACACAGGGAATCGCGAAAAACTGTTTTTT
CASSYTGNREKLFF
>TRBJ1-3|NA|NA|TRBV7-9
TGTGCCAGCAGCTTAGACAGCCTTGGCGACACCATATATTTT
CASSLDSLGDTIYF